This T cell receptor beta chain appears in the sequencing data of a study of shared clonotypes between healthy human individuals. Study summary: Donors had three CD4 naive, three CD4 memory, two CD8 naive and one CD8 memory plate apiece. The study's findings and limits: Sharing across four donors was highest in naive CD4 (around 5%) and lowest in memory CD8 (0.4%).

A word on this clone: Its target is unknown.

The germline gives CDR1 SGDLS, CDR2 YYNGEE. V dropped 4 bases and J dropped 5 bases, with 16 bases sitting between them. The CDR3 totals 14 residues. The CD4+ fraction was divided into a CD45RA+ naive subset and a CD45RA-negative memory subset. Method: immunoSEQ multiplex PCR; TCRdb's copy keeps in-frame clones and lacks some. The sample comprises around 1.5 million clones, 95% to 99% of which are singletons, and about 0.45% rests with the top ten. The chain employs TRBV9 and TRBJ2-7, with a tentative D call TRBD2 (6 bases). This TCR was recovered from a man aged 30 to 45 in good health. Sequenced: naive CD4+ T cells sorted from blood. The subset is: CD45RA+ positively selected. CDR3 loop: CASSLDGTYNEQYF. The CDR3 DNA reads TGTGCCAGCAGCCTGGACGGGACTTACAACGAGCAGTACTTC.